This T cell receptor beta chain was identified during a study of blood T cell repertoires in COVID-19. Study in general: Acute and convalescent COVID-19 samples came from the United States, Italy and Spain. Sample material is recorded as cDNA or gDNA derived from T cells, B-cell-depleted T cells, or PBMCs.

The authors' processing: Reference gene primers were amplified, and this amplification served to estimate nucleated cell counts. The data were produced by immunoSEQ multiplex PCR, yet TCRdb's version contains in-frame clones alone and is incomplete. V, J and clone size are those of that table, while D and trimming were read from the DNA. The data contain about 270,000 clones, roughly nine tenths of them singletons. This CDR3 spans 13 amino acids. Germline V gene data show CDR1 as SGHTA and CDR2 as FQGTGA. V was cut by 5 bases and J by 4 bases, with 11 bases left in between. This sequence joins TRBV7-3 and TRBJ2-5; D is unresolved. Sequencing used peripheral blood. The origin of this receptor is a man aged 50 or older with acute or convalescent COVID-19. The CDR3 here is CASSPQNGETQYF. The CDR3 region has the DNA TGTGCCAGCAGCCCCCAGAATGGAGAGACCCAGTACTTC.